This TCR beta chain was found in a study of PD-L1 blockade in urothelial cancer. Indicated time point: pretreatment peripheral blood. Here immunoSEQ multiplex PCR was the method, and the copy in TCRdb shows in-frame clones only, minus some. The sample includes about 52,000 clones, approximately 80% of them seen just once. Trimming removed 3 bases from V and 0 bases from J; junction bases left unmatched: 2. The CDR3 contains 15 residues. Germline V lookup: CDR1 LNHDA, CDR2 SQIVND (reference sequence). Specimen: PBMCs, collected around atezolizumab (anti-PD-L1) treatment. This chain links TRBV19 with TRBJ2-7; 10 bases are shared with TRBD2. The origin of this receptor is a man aged 50 to 60 with urothelial cancer. The CDR3, as DNA: TGTGCCAGTAGTATTAGACTAGCGGGCTCCTACGAGCAGTACTTC. The encoded protein is CASSIRLAGSYEQYF.